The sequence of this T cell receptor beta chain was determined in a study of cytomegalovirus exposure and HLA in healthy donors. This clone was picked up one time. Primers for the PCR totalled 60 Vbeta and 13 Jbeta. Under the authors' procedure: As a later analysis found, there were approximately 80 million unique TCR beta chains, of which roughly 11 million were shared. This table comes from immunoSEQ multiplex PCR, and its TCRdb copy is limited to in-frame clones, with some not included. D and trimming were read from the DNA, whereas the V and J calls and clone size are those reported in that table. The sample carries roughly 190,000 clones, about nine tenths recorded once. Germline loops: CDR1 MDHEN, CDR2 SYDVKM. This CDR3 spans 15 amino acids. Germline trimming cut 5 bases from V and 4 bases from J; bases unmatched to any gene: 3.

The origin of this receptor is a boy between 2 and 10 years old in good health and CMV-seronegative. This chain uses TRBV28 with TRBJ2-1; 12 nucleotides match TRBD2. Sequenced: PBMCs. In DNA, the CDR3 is TGTGCCAGCAGTCCTAGCGGGGGGGAATACAATGAGCAGTTCTTC. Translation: CASSPSGGEYNEQFF. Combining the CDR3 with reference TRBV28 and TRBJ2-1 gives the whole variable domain DVKVTQSSRYLVKRTGEKVFLECVQDMDHENMFWYRQDPGLGLRLIYFSYDVKMKEKGDIPEGYSVSREKKERFSLILESASTNQTSMYLCASSPSGGEYNEQFFGPGTRLTVL.